This T cell receptor (beta chain) was observed in a study of early T cells in non-severe SARS-CoV-2 infection. V shed 4 bases and J shed 5 bases, with 12 bases lying between them. There are 13 residues in the CDR3. CDR1 is SEHNR and CDR2 is FQNEAQ in the germline V gene (reference sequence). This clonotype came up many times. TCRdb analysed the 5' RACE reads with MiXCR anew, one entry per CDR3 protein. This sample has roughly 29,000 distinct CDR3 sequences, with around 5.8% found just once. V gene TRBV7-9 combines with J gene TRBJ2-7; possible D gene TRBD1, 5 bases. The sample in question was whole blood, obtained at baseline. This TCR was recovered from an adult who was a healthcare worker with PCR-confirmed SARS-CoV-2 infection or an uninfected control (not recorded which). The CDR3 nucleotides read TGTGCCAGCAGCTCTGACAGTTTTGACGAGCAGTACTTC. Encoded protein: CASSSDSFDEQYF.